This T cell receptor (beta chain) was retrieved from a study of identifying expanded T cells in peripheral blood (dated by TCRdb to about 2019). Some background on the complete study: Four technical replicates, made by sequencing separate aliquots from the same pool of genomic DNA, were compared pairwise. Results the study describes overall, beyond this receptor: In all healthy donors, the variance in clone template counts between samples taken two weeks apart rose significantly as total template count increased. The binomial model flagged approximately 1.2 differentially abundant clones between technical replicates, compared with approximately 16 over roughly 2 weeks and 18 to 20 over roughly 4 weeks. Across all healthy-donor time intervals, the beta-binomial model significantly cut both the number of clones called differentially abundant and the false-positive rate. The authors expected that over much longer intervals, such as months to years, biological variance in healthy repertoires might increase even further.

TCRbeta CDR3 regions were profiled with the immunoSEQ Assay using bias-controlled multiplex PCR amplification of genomic DNA. For the original study's pipeline: To quantify the absolute abundance of each unique TCRbeta CDR3 region, the sequences were collapsed and filtered. Differential abundance was tested with two models: a binomial (Fisher-equivalent) model and a beta-binomial model that adds time-dependent variance fitted from healthy donors. Any clone with fewer than 5 combined templates was excluded, and a clone was called differentially abundant if its Benjamini-Hochberg FDR was below 0.01. In the beta-binomial model, variance was expressed as a function of the total template count across the two samples, in the form v = (b*log(k)+a)^2. In its TCRdb copy, this immuneACCESS table keeps in-frame sequences only and misses some clones. Where compared with another copy, unresolved V genes explain less than half of these, and the others have no known cause. That table gives V, J and clone size, and the DNA gave D and trimming. The sample table contains around 120,000 clones; only one count was recorded for approximately 86% of them. The top ten hold 7.5% to 8.5% of the sample.

As concerns this clone: There is no known antigen for this receptor. Per-nucleotide qualities are absent, and no much larger clonotype sits a single base away.

No immune events, such as infections, were documented for the healthy donors during the collection period. To calibrate time-dependent variance in a beta-binomial model of T-cell clone differential abundance, blood repertoires from healthy donors were used as a training cohort. The training cohort included 10 or so healthy donors, of whom 3 were female and 7 were male. On average the donors were around 45 years old, and their ages spanned roughly 29 to 70 years. Whole blood was collected from each healthy donor at three time points spaced about two weeks apart and obtained from a commercial supplier. For immunosequencing, genomic DNA was extracted from whole blood that had not been sorted. Measured from the cysteine to the phenylalanine, the CDR3 is 13 residues long. The retained sequence is limited to the CDR3, 39 bases, with the frame set at the first base. CDR1 and CDR2 were assigned from the germline V gene (reference sequence) as SSHAT and FNYEAQ. V loses 6 bases of germline sequence and J loses 1 base, and the interval between the two ends is 4 bases.

The chain is made from TRBV7-7 and TRBJ2-6; the D gene cannot be named for sure. Sequenced material: blood. The source of this sequence is a person aged 18 to 75 in good health. The nucleotide sequence is TGTGCCAGCAGTGAGTCTGGGGCCAACGTCCTGACTTTC. It is translated as CASSESGANVLTF.